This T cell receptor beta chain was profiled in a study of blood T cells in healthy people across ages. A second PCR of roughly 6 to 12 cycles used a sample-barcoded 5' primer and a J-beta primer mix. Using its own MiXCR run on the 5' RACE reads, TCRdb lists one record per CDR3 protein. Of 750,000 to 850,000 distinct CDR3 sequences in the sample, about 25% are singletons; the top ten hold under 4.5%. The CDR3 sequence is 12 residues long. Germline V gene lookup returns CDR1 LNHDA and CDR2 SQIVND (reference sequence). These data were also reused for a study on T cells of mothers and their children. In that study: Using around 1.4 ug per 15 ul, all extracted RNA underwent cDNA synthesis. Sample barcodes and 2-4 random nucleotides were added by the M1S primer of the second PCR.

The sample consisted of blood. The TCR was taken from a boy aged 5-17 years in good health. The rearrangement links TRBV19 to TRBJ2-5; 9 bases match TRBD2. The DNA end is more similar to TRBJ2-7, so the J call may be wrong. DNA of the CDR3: TGTGCCAGTAGTTCGGGACTAGCCGAGCAGTACTTC. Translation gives CASSSGLAEQYF.